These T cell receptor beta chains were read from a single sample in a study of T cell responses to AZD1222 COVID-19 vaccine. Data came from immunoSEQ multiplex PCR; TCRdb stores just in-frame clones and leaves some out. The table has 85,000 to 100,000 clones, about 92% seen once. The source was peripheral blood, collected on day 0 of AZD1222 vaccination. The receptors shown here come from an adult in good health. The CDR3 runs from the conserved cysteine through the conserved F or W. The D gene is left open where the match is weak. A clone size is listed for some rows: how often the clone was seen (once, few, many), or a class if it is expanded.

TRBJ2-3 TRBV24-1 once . TGTGCCACCAGTGATTTACTAGGGAGCACAGATACGCAGTATTTT CATSDLLGSTDTQYF
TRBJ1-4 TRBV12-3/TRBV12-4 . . TGTGCCAGCAGTGTAAAGCCGGGACCCAAGTTT CASSVKPGPKF
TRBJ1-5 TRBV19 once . TGTGCCAGTACCAAGGACAACCAGCCCCAGCATTTT CASTKDNQPQHF
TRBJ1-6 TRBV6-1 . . TGTGCCAGCAGTGAAGTCGCCGGTTCACCCCTCCACTTT CASSEVAGSPLHF
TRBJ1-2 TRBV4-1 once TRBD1 TGCGCCAGCAGCCAAGGGCGTAGGGACAGGGGGTTTTCAATCGGTGGCTACACCTTC CASSQGRRDRGFSIGGYTF
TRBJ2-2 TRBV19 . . TGTGCCAGTACCCGGGAGGGGGCACACGGGGAGCTGTTTTTT CASTREGAHGELFF
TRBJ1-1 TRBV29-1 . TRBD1 TGCAGCGTCTCTGGGACAGGGAGCACTGAAGCTTTCTTT CSVSGTGSTEAFF
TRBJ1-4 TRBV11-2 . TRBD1 TGTGCCAGCAGCTATAAGGCCGGGACAGGTTTTAATGAAAAACTGTTTTTT CASSYKAGTGFNEKLFF
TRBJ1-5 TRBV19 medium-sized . TGTGCCAGTAGGGGGGTAGGAGGACAAAGAAATCAGCCCCAGCATTTT CASRGVGGQRNQPQHF
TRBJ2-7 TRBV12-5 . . TGTGCTAGTGGTAGGGGATACGAGCAGTACTTC CASGRGYEQYF
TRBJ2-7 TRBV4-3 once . TGCGCCAGCAGCCAAGATGATCGGGGGAGCGAGGGCTACGAGCAGTACTTC CASSQDDRGSEGYEQYF
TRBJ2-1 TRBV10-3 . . TGTGCCATCAGTGAGTCGGGCGGGACCTACTCCGGCGAGCAGTTCTTC CAISESGGTYSGEQFF
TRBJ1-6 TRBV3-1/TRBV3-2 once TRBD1 TGTGCCAGCAGCCAAGGCTTGCAGGGGGTATCTCCCCTCCACTTT CASSQGLQGVSPLHF
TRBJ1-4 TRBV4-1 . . TGCGCCAGCAGCCGTCTACCGAATGAAAAACTGTTTTTT CASSRLPNEKLFF
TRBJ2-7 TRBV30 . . TGTGCCTGGAGTTGGGGGGTCTACGAGCAGTACTTC CAWSWGVYEQYF
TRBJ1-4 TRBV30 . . TGTGCCTGGATAGGCAATGCAACTAATGAAAAACTGTTTTTT CAWIGNATNEKLFF
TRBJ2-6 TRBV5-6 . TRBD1 TGTGCCAGCAGCTTATTAACAGGGGGGAATCCTGGGGCCAACGTCCTGACTTTC CASSLLTGGNPGANVLTF
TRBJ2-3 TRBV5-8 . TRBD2 TGTGCCAGCAGCTCAGGACTAGCGGGGGGGACGAGCACAGATACGCAGTATTTT CASSSGLAGGTSTDTQYF
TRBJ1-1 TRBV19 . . TGTGCCAGTAGTCCGAGGCGGGGCAACACTGAAGCTTTCTTT CASSPRRGNTEAFF